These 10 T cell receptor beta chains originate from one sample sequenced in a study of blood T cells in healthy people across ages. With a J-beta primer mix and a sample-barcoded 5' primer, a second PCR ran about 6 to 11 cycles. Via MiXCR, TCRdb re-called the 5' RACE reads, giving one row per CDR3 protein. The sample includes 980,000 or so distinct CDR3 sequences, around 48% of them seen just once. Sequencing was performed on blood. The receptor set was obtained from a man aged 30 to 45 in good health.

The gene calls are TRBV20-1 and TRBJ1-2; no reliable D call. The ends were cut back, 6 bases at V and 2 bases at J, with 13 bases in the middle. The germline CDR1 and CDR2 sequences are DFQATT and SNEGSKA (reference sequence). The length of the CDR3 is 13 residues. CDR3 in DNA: TGCAGTGCGGCCGGCGGTCAGAACTATGGCTACACCTTC. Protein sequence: CSAAGGQNYGYTF.

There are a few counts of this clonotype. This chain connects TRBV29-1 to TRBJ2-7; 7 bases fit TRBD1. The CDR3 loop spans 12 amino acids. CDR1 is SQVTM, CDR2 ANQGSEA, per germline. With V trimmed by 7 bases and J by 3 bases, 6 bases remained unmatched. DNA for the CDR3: TGCAGCGCCCAGGGACAGCTCTACGAGCAGTACTTC. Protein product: CSAQGQLYEQYF.

CDR3 sequence (DNA): TGTGCCAGCAGTTACTCGACACAGGGAATGACGCGGTACTTC. Translation gives CASSYSTQGMTRYF. The chain employs TRBV6-2 or TRBV6-3 and TRBJ2-7; D might be TRBD1 (6 bases). V was cut by 0 bases and J by 12 bases, with 18 bases left in between. The V gene's germline CDR1 is MNHEY and CDR2 SVGEGT. CDR3 length equals 14 residues.

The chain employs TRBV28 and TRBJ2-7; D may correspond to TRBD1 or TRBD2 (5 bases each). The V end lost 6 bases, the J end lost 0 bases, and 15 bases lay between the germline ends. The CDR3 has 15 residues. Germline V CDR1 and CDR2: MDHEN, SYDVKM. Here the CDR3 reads CASRGPGTPSYEQYF. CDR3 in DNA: TGTGCCAGCAGGGGCCCCGGGACCCCCTCCTACGAGCAGTACTTC.

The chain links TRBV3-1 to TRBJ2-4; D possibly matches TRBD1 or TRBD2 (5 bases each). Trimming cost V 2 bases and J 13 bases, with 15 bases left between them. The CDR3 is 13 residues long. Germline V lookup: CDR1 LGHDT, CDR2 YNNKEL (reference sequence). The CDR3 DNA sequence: TGTGCCAGCAGCCAATCCGGGACGCTAGAGCAGTACTTC. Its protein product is CASSQSGTLEQYF.

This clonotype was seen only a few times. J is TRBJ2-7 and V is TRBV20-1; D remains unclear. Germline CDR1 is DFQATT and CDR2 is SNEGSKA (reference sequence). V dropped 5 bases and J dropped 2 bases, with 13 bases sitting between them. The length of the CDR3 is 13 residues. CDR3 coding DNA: TGCAGTGCTGGGATGTCGTCCGCCTACGAGCAGTACTTC. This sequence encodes CSAGMSSAYEQYF.

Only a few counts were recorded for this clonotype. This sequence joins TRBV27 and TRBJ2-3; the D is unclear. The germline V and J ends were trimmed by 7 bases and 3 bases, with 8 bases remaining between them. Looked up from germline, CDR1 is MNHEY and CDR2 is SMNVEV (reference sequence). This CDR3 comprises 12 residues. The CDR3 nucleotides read TGTGCCAGCAAGGGATTAACAGATACGCAGTATTTT. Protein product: CASKGLTDTQYF.

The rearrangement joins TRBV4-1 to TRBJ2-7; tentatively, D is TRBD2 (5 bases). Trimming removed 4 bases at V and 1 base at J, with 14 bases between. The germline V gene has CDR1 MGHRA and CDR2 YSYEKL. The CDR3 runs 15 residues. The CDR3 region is CASSLPGRGSYEQYF. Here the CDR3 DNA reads TGCGCCAGCAGCCTTCCGGGAAGAGGGTCCTACGAGCAGTACTTC.

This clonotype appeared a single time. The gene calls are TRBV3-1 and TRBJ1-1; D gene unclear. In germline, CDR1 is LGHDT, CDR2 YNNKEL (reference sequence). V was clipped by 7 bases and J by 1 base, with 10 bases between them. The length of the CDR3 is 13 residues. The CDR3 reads CASTLAPNTEAFF. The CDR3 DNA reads TGTGCCAGCACCCTAGCCCCGAACACTGAAGCTTTCTTT. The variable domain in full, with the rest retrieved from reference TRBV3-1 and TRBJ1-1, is DTAVSQTPKYLVTQMGNDKSIKCEQNLGHDTMYWYKQDSKKFLKIMFSYNNKELIINETVPNRFSPKSPDKAHLNLHINSLELGDSAVYFCASTLAPNTEAFFGQGTRLTVV.

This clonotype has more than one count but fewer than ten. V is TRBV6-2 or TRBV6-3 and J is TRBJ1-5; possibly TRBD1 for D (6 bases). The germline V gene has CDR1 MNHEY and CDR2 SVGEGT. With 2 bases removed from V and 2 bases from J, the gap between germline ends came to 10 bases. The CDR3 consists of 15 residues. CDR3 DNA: TGTGCCAGCAGTTACGGAGGGGGGGGCAATCAGCCCCAGCATTTT. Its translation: CASSYGGGGNQPQHF.